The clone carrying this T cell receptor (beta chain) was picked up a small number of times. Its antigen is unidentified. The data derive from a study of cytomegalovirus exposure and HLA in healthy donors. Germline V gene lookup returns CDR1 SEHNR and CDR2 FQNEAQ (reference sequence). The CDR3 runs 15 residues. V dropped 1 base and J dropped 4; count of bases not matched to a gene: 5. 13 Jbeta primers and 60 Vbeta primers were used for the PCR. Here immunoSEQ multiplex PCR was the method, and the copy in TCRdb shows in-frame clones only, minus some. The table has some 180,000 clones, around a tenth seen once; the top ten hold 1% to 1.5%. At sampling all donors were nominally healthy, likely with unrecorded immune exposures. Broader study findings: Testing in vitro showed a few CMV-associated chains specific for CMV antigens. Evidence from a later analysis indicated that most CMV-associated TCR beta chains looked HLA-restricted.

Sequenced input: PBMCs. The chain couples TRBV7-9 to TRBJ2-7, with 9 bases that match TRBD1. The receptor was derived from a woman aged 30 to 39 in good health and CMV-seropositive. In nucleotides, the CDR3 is TGTGCCAGCAGCTTAGAGACAGGGGGGTGGTACGAGCAGTACTTC. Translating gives CASSLETGGWYEQYF.